This TCR beta chain was identified in a study of T cells in Graves' hyperthyroidism and ophthalmopathy. Uncontrolled infection, other autoimmune disease, pregnancy or lactation excluded patients. This clonotype was found a few times. Trimming stripped 3 bases from V and 3 bases from J, with 3 bases between. Germline CDR1 and CDR2: SGHRS and YFSETQ. The CDR3 loop spans 11 amino acids. RNA transcripts yielded amplified TCR beta CDR3 regions. The HTBI primer set drove a first-round RT-PCR of the TCR CDR3. A single record per CDR3 protein comes from TCRdb applying MiXCR to the multiplex PCR reads. The sample holds fewer than 350,000 distinct CDR3 sequences, around 23% seen once.

The specimen was blood. This receptor was identified in a woman aged 45 to 65 with Graves' hyperthyroidism. The rearrangement joins TRBV5-1 to TRBJ2-5; D gene ambiguous. The CDR3 loop reads CASSWEETQYF. CDR3 DNA sequence: TGCGCCAGCAGCTGGGAAGAGACCCAGTACTTC.